One and the same sample provided the 6 T cell receptor beta chains below, sequenced in a study of CD8 T cells in Susac syndrome. With random hexamers, reverse transcription was performed on roughly 0.5 to 1 ug of RNA. TCRdb re-derived calls from the immunoSEQ multiplex PCR reads in MiXCR, one entry per CDR3 protein. This table has some 200,000 distinct CDR3 sequences, around 93% appearing once. What was sequenced was CD8+ T cells from PBMCs. These receptors were obtained from a human donor with Susac syndrome.

The rearrangement joins TRBV4-1 to TRBJ2-7, with TRBD1 matching over 8 bases. The CDR3 extends over 17 amino acids. V shed 2 bases, J shed 2 bases, and the junction held 11 bases outside the gene matches. CDR1 and CDR2 from the germline V gene are MGHRA and YSYEKL. The CDR3 DNA reads TGCGCCAGCAGCCAAATGACAGGGGCCCTATCCACCTACGAGCAGTACTTC. Amino acids: CASSQMTGALSTYEQYF.

The chain carries TRBV13 and TRBJ2-6; D ambiguous. The V gene lost 6 bases and the J gene lost 0 bases, with 9 bases spanning the gap. Germline loops: CDR1 PRHDT, CDR2 FYEKMQ (reference sequence). This CDR3 contains 15 residues. The CDR3, as DNA: TGTGCCAGCAGTTCCGGCCTCTCTGGGGCCAACGTCCTGACTTTC. Amino acid sequence: CASSSGLSGANVLTF.

The chain links TRBV7-9 to TRBJ2-2, with D hard to call. Germline assignment: CDR1 SEHNR and CDR2 FQNEAQ (reference sequence). The CDR3 runs to 11 residues. V gave up 10 bases and J gave up 1 base, with 4 bases separating them. CDR3 region: CAIWNTGELFF. The CDR3 region has the DNA TGTGCCATTTGGAACACCGGGGAGCTGTTTTTT.

The chain has TRBV5-6 and TRBJ2-5; TRBD2 matches 8 bases. J lost 5 bases, V lost 2 bases, and 11 bases had no gene match. The CDR3 has 16 residues. Germline-derived CDR1 and CDR2 are SGHDT and YYEEEE. The CDR3 bases are TGTGCCAGCAGCTTCTCAGTGCGGGGGGCCGGGGAGACCCAGTACTTC. This codes for CASSFSVRGAGETQYF. Together with reference TRBV5-6 and TRBJ2-5, the CDR3 gives the full variable domain: DAGVTQSPTHLIKTRGQQVTLRCSPKSGHDTVSWYQQALGQGPQFIFQYYEEEERQRGNFPDRFSGHQFPNYSSELNVNALLLGDSALYLCASSFSVRGAGETQYFGPGTRLLVL.

The genes are TRBV2 and TRBJ1-2, with 8 bases matching TRBD1. The V gene's germline CDR1 is SNHLY and CDR2 FYNNEI. With V trimmed by 6 bases and J by 4 bases, 10 bases remained unmatched. This CDR3 has 15 amino acids. CDR3 protein: CASSESRGQSYGYTF. The CDR3 DNA reads TGTGCCAGCAGCGAGAGCAGGGGGCAGAGCTATGGCTACACCTTC.

The CDR3 DNA is TGCGCCAGCAGCCAAGAGGACACTGCTAACTATGGCTACACCTTC. This sequence encodes CASSQEDTANYGYTF. This chain links TRBV4-1 with TRBJ1-2, with D possibly TRBD1 on 5 matching bases. CDR3 size: 15 residues. CDR1 is MGHRA and CDR2 is YSYEKL in the germline V gene. V gave up 0 bases and J gave up 0 bases, with 8 bases separating them.